This T cell receptor beta chain was recovered during a study of CD8+ T cells in alopecia areata. Study at large: Tofacitinib therapy lasting 6 to 18 months was followed by 6 months off drug. Study conclusions and caveats: Expanded CD8+ clones among the top 100, as well as scalp clonality, were significantly decreased by tofacitinib. Normal scalp had lower clonality than lesional scalp, with alopecia totalis/universalis lesions showing this most strongly.

It was cDNA, reverse transcribed from extracted RNA, that served as the sequencing template. Measured with immunoSEQ multiplex PCR; TCRdb has only the in-frame clones, and not every one. The profile shows 95,000 to 150,000 clones, 60% to 65% of them singletons. Notes on this clone: Its antigen remains unidentified.

The CDR3 spans 15 residues. From germline, CDR1 is SGHRS and CDR2 YFSETQ. V shed 4 bases, J shed 3 bases, and the junction held 6 bases outside the gene matches. Treatment defined: oral pan-JAK inhibitor, 5-10 mg twice daily. Sorted out of PBMCs were CD4+ T cells and CD8+ T cells. The chain carries TRBV5-1 and TRBJ2-2, with 7 nucleotides matching TRBD1. This sequence originates from a human donor with alopecia areata. The sample consisted of CD4+ T cells sorted from blood, taken at week 4, from a patient treated with tofacitinib. The CDR3 loop is CASSIRQGDTGELFF. In DNA, the CDR3 is TGCGCCAGCAGCATCAGACAGGGTGACACCGGGGAGCTGTTTTTT.